This TCR beta chain is from a study of neoadjuvant nivolumab and ipilimumab in lung cancer. Overall study context: Patients got nivolumab 3 mg/kg on days 1, 15 and 29; combination added ipilimumab 1 mg/kg day 1. Broader study findings: Higher pretherapy blood TCR richness went with higher resected-tumor richness.

The length of the CDR3 is 13 residues. Trimming took 4 bases from V and 0 from J, leaving 2 bases between them. The germline V gene encodes CDR1 SGDLS and CDR2 YYNGEE. The repertoire was sequenced with immunoSEQ multiplex PCR; TCRdb's copy has only in-frame clones and lacks some. The data hold approximately 4,000 clones, with 60% to 80% observed a single time. On this clone itself: What it binds is unknown.

The starting material was adjacent normal lung tissue, obtained after neoadjuvant nivolumab, alone or with ipilimumab, at or shortly before surgery. This clonotype was obtained from an adult with non-small cell lung cancer. The chain is built from TRBV9 and TRBJ2-6; D call uncertain. The CDR3 reads CASSNSGANVLTF. As DNA, the CDR3 is TGTGCCAGCAGCAACTCTGGGGCCAACGTCCTGACTTTC.